This T cell receptor (beta chain) was sequenced during a study of shared clonotypes between healthy human individuals. Sorted subsets were amplified in replicate PCRs using 200 ng DNA, 30,000 to 35,000 T cell genomes. Sequenced by immunoSEQ multiplex PCR; TCRdb stores in-frame clones only, minus some. This sample has roughly 2.5 million clones, with roughly nine tenths found just once. The CDR3 contains 15 residues. The V and J ends lost 7 bases and 2 bases respectively, with 17 bases between them. The germline gives CDR1 MRHNA, CDR2 SNTAGT. This TCR was sampled from a man between 18 and 35 years old in good health. Source material: naive CD4+ T cells sorted from blood. The sample's subset: CD45RA+ positively selected. The V call is TRBV6-4, the J call TRBJ2-5; D is perhaps TRBD1 or TRBD2 (5 bases each). The CDR3 DNA reads as TGTGCCAGCATTAAACCGGGACGTCAACAAGAGACCCAGTACTTC. Its translation is CASIKPGRQQETQYF.